The T cell receptor beta chain described here comes from a study of blood T cell repertoires in COVID-19. The method was immunoSEQ multiplex PCR; TCRdb's version includes in-frame clones alone and lacks a portion of them. The sample yields about 440,000 clones, less than 95% seen once. With 7 bases removed from V and 2 bases from J, the gap between germline ends came to 15 bases. The V gene's germline CDR1 is MNHEY and CDR2 SMNVEV (reference sequence). The CDR3 has 15 residues. The sequencing sample was made of PBMCs or T cells enriched from blood (not recorded which). This TCR was recovered from a man between 18 and 29 years old who had recovered from COVID-19. The chain employs TRBV27 and TRBJ2-4; maybe TRBD2 (6 bases). The CDR3 coding sequence is TGTGCCAGCAAGCGTAATGGGAGGTCCAAAAACATTCAGTACTTC. It codes for CASKRNGRSKNIQYF.